This T cell receptor beta chain was sequenced in a study of blood T cell repertoires in COVID-19. TCRdb's copy holds only in-frame clones and misses some; the assay was immunoSEQ multiplex PCR. The table has approximately 170,000 clones, around 81% seen once. The CDR3 contains 16 residues. CDR1 is SGHTA, CDR2 FQGTGA, per germline. V lost 0 bases to trimming and J lost 0 bases, with 11 bases between them. Sequences were obtained from PBMCs or T cells enriched from blood (not recorded which). This sequence was found in a man aged 40-49 years who had recovered from COVID-19. This sequence joins TRBV7-3 and TRBJ2-5; D might be TRBD2 (6 bases). The CDR3 DNA follows: TGTGCCAGCAGCTTAACTGCGGGGTTTAACCAAGAGACCCAGTACTTC. The encoded protein is CASSLTAGFNQETQYF.